This passage covers 7 T cell receptor beta chains from one sample sequenced in a study of cytomegalovirus exposure and HLA in healthy donors. Researchers ran the PCR with 60 Vbeta and 13 Jbeta primers. The protocol was immunoSEQ multiplex PCR, while the TCRdb copy is restricted to in-frame clones and leaves out a portion. This table has about 140,000 clones, 65% to 85% appearing once. Specimen: PBMCs. These receptors were collected from a middle-aged woman in good health and CMV-seropositive.

The rearrangement joins TRBV6-6 to TRBJ2-7; weak D call: TRBD1 (6 bases). There are 15 residues in the CDR3. V was clipped by 5 bases and J by 0 bases, with 14 bases between them. Germline loops: CDR1 MNHNY, CDR2 SVGAGI (reference sequence). The CDR3 nucleotides read TGTGCCAGCAGTCGGCCTCGGGACACCTCCTACGAGCAGTACTTC. The encoded protein is CASSRPRDTSYEQYF.

This clone was seen only once. The chain carries TRBV1 and TRBJ2-7; the D call in the table, TRBD2, was not verified against the DNA. TRBV1 represents a pseudogene. The CDR3 has 18 amino acids. The CDR3 is CTSSQVPRLRGIKYEQYF. The CDR3 coding sequence is TGCACCAGCAGCCAAGTCCCCAGGTTGCGCGGGATTAAATACGAGCAGTACTTC.

The chain joins TRBV28 to TRBJ2-5; tentative D call: TRBD1 (7 bases). The CDR3 is 16 amino acids. Germline V gene sequence: CDR1 MDHEN, CDR2 SYDVKM. The germline V and J ends were trimmed by 6 bases and 2 bases, with 19 bases remaining between them. CDR3 nucleotides: TGTGCCAGCAGCATTCCCCAGACAGGGAGGCAAGAGACCCAGTACTTC. Translating it yields CASSIPQTGRQETQYF. The whole variable domain, remainder taken from reference TRBV28 and TRBJ2-5, is DVKVTQSSRYLVKRTGEKVFLECVQDMDHENMFWYRQDPGLGLRLIYFSYDVKMKEKGDIPEGYSVSREKKERFSLILESASTNQTSMYLCASSIPQTGRQETQYFGPGTRLLVL.

The chain combines TRBV9 with TRBJ1-3; 7 nucleotides align to TRBD1. Germline V gives CDR1 SGDLS, CDR2 YYNGEE. Trimming removed 0 bases from V and 0 bases from J; junction bases left unmatched: 3. This CDR3 has 16 residues. This CDR3 is CASSVEDRSSGNTIYF. CDR3 nucleotides: TGTGCCAGCAGCGTAGAGGACAGGAGCTCTGGAAACACCATATATTTT.

The chain combines TRBV7-2 with TRBJ1-2, with TRBD1 as a possible D gene (5 bases). Per the germline V gene, CDR1 is SGHTA and CDR2 is FQGNSA. The V end lost 1 base, the J end lost 3 bases, and 18 bases lay between the germline ends. The CDR3 sequence is 17 residues long. The CDR3 DNA sequence: TGTGCCAGCAGCTTAGATAGACCGGGACTGAACGACTATGGCTACACCTTC. Translation: CASSLDRPGLNDYGYTF.

This clone was detected only a few times. The chain carries TRBV6-1 and TRBJ1-1; D gene uncertain. The CDR3 loop spans 12 amino acids. Germline CDR1 is MNHNS and CDR2 is SASEGT. The V and J ends lost 5 bases and 4 bases respectively, with 8 bases between them. CDR3 in DNA: TGTGCCAGCAGTACCCGGGGCACTGAAGCTTTCTTT. Protein: CASSTRGTEAFF.

The genes are TRBV30 and TRBJ2-1, with D possibly being TRBD1 (6 bases). The ends were cut back, 0 bases at V and 14 bases at J, with 14 bases in the middle. This CDR3 region has 12 residues. The V gene's germline CDR1 is GTSNPN and CDR2 SVGIG (reference sequence). In nucleotides, the CDR3 is TGTGCCTGGAGTGTGGACAGACTAAGGGAGTTCTTC. Translated: CAWSVDRLREFF.